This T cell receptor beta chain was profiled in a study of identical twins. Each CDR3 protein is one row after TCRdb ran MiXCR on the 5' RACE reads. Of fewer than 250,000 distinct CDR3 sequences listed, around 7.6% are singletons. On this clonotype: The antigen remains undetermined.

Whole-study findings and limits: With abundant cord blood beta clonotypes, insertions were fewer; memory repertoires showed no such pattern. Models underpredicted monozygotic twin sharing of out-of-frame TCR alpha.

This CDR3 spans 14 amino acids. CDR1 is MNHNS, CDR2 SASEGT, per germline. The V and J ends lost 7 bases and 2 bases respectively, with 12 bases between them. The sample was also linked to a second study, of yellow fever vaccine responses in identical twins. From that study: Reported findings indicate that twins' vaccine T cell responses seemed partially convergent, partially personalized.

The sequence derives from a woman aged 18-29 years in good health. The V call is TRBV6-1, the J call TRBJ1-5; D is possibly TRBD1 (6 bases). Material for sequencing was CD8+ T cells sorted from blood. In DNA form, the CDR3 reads TGTGCCAGCATGACAGGCGTTGGCAATCAGCCCCAGCATTTT. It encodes CASMTGVGNQPQHF.